Listed below are T cell receptor beta chains from one sample, sequenced in a study of blood T cell repertoires in COVID-19. The method was immunoSEQ multiplex PCR; TCRdb's version includes in-frame clones alone and lacks a portion of them. Among approximately 70,000 clones listed, more than 80% were seen once. Source material: peripheral blood. Every receptor here comes from a woman of 80 years or more with active COVID-19. Both conserved end residues are part of each CDR3. D genes are given only for firm matches.

CASSLKDRGTDTQYF,TGTGCCAGCAGTCTTAAGGACAGGGGGACAGATACGCAGTATTTT,TRBJ2-3,TRBD1,TRBV27
CASSPQGTGNTIYF,TGTGCCAGCAGTCCCCAGGGGACTGGAAACACCATATATTTT,TRBJ1-3,-,TRBV2
CASSLQGVWYEQYF,TGTGCCAGCAGTTTACAGGGGGTTTGGTACGAGCAGTACTTC,TRBJ2-7,TRBD1,TRBV28
CASSPAGDTEAFF,TGTGCCAGCTCACCAGCAGGGGACACTGAAGCTTTCTTT,TRBJ1-1,-,TRBV18
CASSEYLGQGENYGYTF,TGTGCCAGCAGTGAATATTTAGGGCAGGGCGAGAACTATGGCTACACCTTC,TRBJ1-2,-,TRBV6-1
CASSGTGFEQYF,TGTGCCAGCAGTGGGACAGGGTTCGAGCAGTACTTC,TRBJ2-7,TRBD1,TRBV6-4
CASSTKGGPDTQYF,TGTGCCAGTAGTACGAAGGGGGGGCCAGATACGCAGTATTTT,TRBJ2-3,-,TRBV19
CASSPGGAGELFF,TGTGCCAGCAGCCCCGGGGGGGCCGGGGAGCTGTTTTTT,TRBJ2-2,TRBD2,TRBV3-1/TRBV3-2
CASSPRAGSPLHF,TGTGCCAGCAGTCCCCGCGCAGGGTCACCCCTCCACTTT,TRBJ1-6,-,TRBV27
CASSLHGLAGEETQYF,TGTGCCAGCAGCTTACACGGACTAGCGGGAGAGGAGACCCAGTACTTC,TRBJ2-5,TRBD2,TRBV7-3
CASSLGQGYGYTF,TGTGCCAGTAGCTTGGGACAGGGGTATGGCTACACCTTC,TRBJ1-2,TRBD1,TRBV19
CASMGPGRYGYTF,TGTGCCAGTATGGGTCCAGGGCGCTATGGCTACACCTTC,TRBJ1-2,-,TRBV19
CASSSPLGAQNSPLHF,TGTGCCAGCAGCTCCCCTTTAGGGGCGCAGAATTCACCCCTCCACTTT,TRBJ1-6,-,TRBV28
CASSCRAPGEGKLFF,TGCGCCAGCAGCTGCCGGGCGCCAGGTGAGGGAAAACTGTTTTTT,TRBJ1-4,-,TRBV5-1
CASSRYEQYF,TGTGCCAGCAGTCGGTATGAGCAGTACTTC,TRBJ2-7,-,TRBV28
CASSPPTGHRYEQYF,TGTGCCAGCTCACCACCGACGGGACACCGCTACGAGCAGTACTTC,TRBJ2-7,-,TRBV18
CASSTVGSGSKEQYF,TGTGCCAGCAGCACCGTTGGGAGCGGGAGTAAAGAGCAGTACTTC,TRBJ2-7,TRBD2,TRBV7-2
CASSLLGGYSYEQYF,TGTGCCAGCAGCTTGTTGGGGGGGTATTCCTACGAGCAGTACTTC,TRBJ2-7,TRBD2,TRBV5-6